These 30 T cell receptor beta chains were sequenced from one sample in a study of blood T cell repertoires in COVID-19. Using immunoSEQ multiplex PCR, the repertoire was profiled, and TCRdb retains in-frame clones only, with some absent. The sample carries around 450,000 clones, around 90% recorded once. Sequenced material: PBMCs or T cells enriched from blood (not recorded which). These receptors originate from a woman in her late teens or twenties who had recovered from COVID-19.

This sequence joins TRBV27 and TRBJ1-1; D gene unclear. The CDR3 consists of 14 residues. V dropped 2 bases and J dropped 6 bases, with 13 bases sitting between them. CDR1 and CDR2 (germline): MNHEY, SMNVEV (reference sequence). The CDR3 sequence: CASSLVGRIAEAFF. The CDR3 nucleotides are TGTGCCAGCAGTTTAGTGGGGAGGATCGCTGAAGCTTTCTTT.

V usage is TRBV5-1 and J usage is TRBJ1-1; D gene unclear. Trimming pared 1 base from V and 1 base from J, leaving 11 bases between. Germline CDR1 reads SGHRS; CDR2 reads YFSETQ. The CDR3 extends over 15 amino acids. In DNA, the CDR3 is TGCGCCAGCAGCTTGTACACAGCCTCGAACACTGAAGCTTTCTTT. Translated: CASSLYTASNTEAFF.

As regards this clone: The junction departs from germline at one end; a sequencing error may be responsible. The V and J genes are TRBV3-1 (or the pseudogene TRBV3-2) and TRBJ2-3; possibly TRBD1 for D (5 bases). The CDR3 is 11 residues long. Germline CDR1 is LGHDT and CDR2 is YNNKEL (reference sequence). Here the CDR3 reads CASSQGQGRNF. In nucleotides, the CDR3 is TGTGCCAGCAGCCAAGGCCAGGGTAGGAATTTT.

The chain recombines TRBV5-6 with TRBJ2-3; 7 bases line up with TRBD2. The CDR3 runs 14 residues. CDR1 is SGHDT and CDR2 is YYEEEE in the germline V gene. Trimming at V came to 6 bases and at J to 5 bases, leaving 9 bases not matched to a gene. For the CDR3, the DNA is TGTGCCAGCACCCATAGCGGGCCGGGAGATACGCAGTATTTT. It encodes CASTHSGPGDTQYF.

The V and J genes are TRBV9 and TRBJ1-5; TRBD1 is a possible D gene (5 bases). The length of the CDR3 is 14 residues. Germline V lookup: CDR1 SGDLS, CDR2 YYNGEE. Trimming cost V 5 bases and J 0 bases, with 9 bases left between them. CDR3 in DNA: TGTGCCAGCAGTATGGACACTAGCAATCAGCCCCAGCATTTT. Protein sequence: CASSMDTSNQPQHF.

This clone showed up just a few times. The gene calls are TRBV15 and TRBJ1-3, with 8 bases aligning to TRBD1. The germline V gene encodes CDR1 LNHNV and CDR2 YYDKDF (reference sequence). This CDR3 spans 14 amino acids. V lost 1 base, J lost 4 bases, and 0 bases stayed unmatched. In DNA, the CDR3 is TGTGCCACCAGCAGAGGGACAGGGGGAAACACCATATATTTT. This sequence encodes CATSRGTGGNTIYF.

This clone was seen more than once but under ten times. This chain connects TRBV5-1 to TRBJ1-3, with D perhaps matching TRBD1 (5 bases). The CDR3 loop spans 16 amino acids. The V and J ends lost 2 bases and 1 base respectively, with 13 bases between them. Germline CDR1 is SGHRS and CDR2 is YFSETQ. The CDR3 spells CASSFAPPGSGNTIYF. The CDR3 DNA reads as TGCGCCAGCAGCTTTGCACCCCCAGGGTCTGGAAACACCATATATTTT.

V and J are TRBV6-2 or TRBV6-3 and TRBJ1-5; 9 nucleotides align to TRBD1. Germline CDR1 and CDR2: MNHEY and SVGEGT. The CDR3 length is 17 residues. V dropped 5 bases and J dropped 6; count of bases not matched to a gene: 14. The CDR3 protein is CASSRGQGIEGGQPQHF. The CDR3, as DNA: TGTGCCAGCAGTCGCGGACAGGGGATTGAGGGGGGTCAGCCCCAGCATTTT.

The chain couples TRBV6-5 to TRBJ2-5; TRBD1 might be the D (6 bases). The germline V and J ends were trimmed by 8 bases and 4 bases, with 17 bases remaining between them. CDR3 length equals 14 residues. Per the germline V gene, CDR1 is MNHEY and CDR2 is SVGAGI. CDR3 nucleotides: TGTGCCAGCCACACCCCAGGGGTCGGAGAGACCCAGTACTTC. Encoded protein: CASHTPGVGETQYF.

The rearrangement links TRBV15 to TRBJ2-7; a weak D match, TRBD1 (5 bases). The germline CDR1 and CDR2 sequences are LNHNV and YYDKDF (reference sequence). This CDR3 region has 16 residues. Deletions cut 3 bases from V and 5 bases from J, with 20 bases between. Here the CDR3 DNA reads TGTGCCACCAGCAGGGCCTTAGGGGCCGGGCAGGACGAGCAGTACTTC. This codes for CATSRALGAGQDEQYF.

This clone was detected only a few times. The rearrangement uses TRBV12-5 and TRBJ1-2; D gene unclear. The CDR3 loop spans 13 amino acids. Germline V CDR1 and CDR2: LGHNT, FRNRAP. Trimming took off 2 bases at V and 8 bases at J, with 12 bases between the two ends. The CDR3 is CASGLPQTGGYTF. The CDR3 DNA sequence: TGTGCTAGTGGTTTGCCCCAGACCGGGGGCTACACCTTC.

The V call is TRBV5-1, the J call TRBJ2-7; D remains unclear. The length of the CDR3 is 15 residues. Trimming stripped 4 bases from V and 2 bases from J, with 16 bases between. CDR1 SGHRS and CDR2 YFSETQ come from the germline V gene. This CDR3 is CASSASPEPTYEQYF. DNA of the CDR3: TGCGCCAGCAGCGCTAGTCCCGAACCTACCTACGAGCAGTACTTC.

The V gene is TRBV10-2, the J gene TRBJ1-1; 9 bases line up with TRBD1. Trimming cost V 8 bases and J 4 bases; bases outside gene matches: 11. This CDR3 contains 15 residues. Germline V CDR1 and CDR2: WSHSY, SAAADI. Here the CDR3 DNA reads TGCGCCAGCTCGGGGCCGGGACAGGGAAGCACTGAAGCTTTCTTT. Encoded protein: CASSGPGQGSTEAFF.

V gene TRBV4-2 combines with J gene TRBJ2-3; TRBD2 might be the D (7 bases). In germline, CDR1 is LGHNA, CDR2 YNFKEQ. Trimming cost V 0 bases and J 4 bases, with 11 bases left between them. The CDR3 is 15 amino acids. CDR3 sequence: CASSQDWGGPDTQYF. DNA of the CDR3: TGTGCCAGCAGCCAAGACTGGGGGGGCCCAGATACGCAGTATTTT.

V and J are TRBV5-8 and TRBJ1-2, with 7 bases fitting TRBD1. Germline V gene data show CDR1 as SGHTS and CDR2 as YDEGEE. This CDR3 has 14 amino acids. J lost 6 bases, V lost 6 bases, and 11 bases had no gene match. The CDR3 DNA reads as TGTGCCAGCATCATTCCCGGGACAGATAATGGCTACACCTTC. Protein product: CASIIPGTDNGYTF.

The CDR3: CASSPTQVIETQYF. The CDR3 coding sequence is TGCGCCAGCAGTCCAACCCAGGTGATAGAGACCCAGTACTTC. The J gene is TRBJ2-5, the V gene TRBV4-1, with unresolved D. V lost 6 bases and J 4 bases, leaving 15 bases between the germline ends. The germline V gene has CDR1 MGHRA and CDR2 YSYEKL. The CDR3 is made up of 14 amino acids.

This clone was observed a handful of times. V usage is TRBV10-3 and J usage is TRBJ2-1, with 10 bases fitting TRBD2. The CDR3 is 14 amino acids. After removal of 10 bases from V and 8 bases from J, the junction contained 11 bases not matched to a gene. Per the germline V gene, CDR1 is ENHRY and CDR2 is SYGVKD. The CDR3 sequence is CASEPSGGRDEQFF. CDR3 coding DNA: TGTGCCAGCGAACCTAGCGGGGGACGGGATGAGCAGTTCTTC.

V usage is TRBV7-8 and J usage is TRBJ2-2; 10 bases are a match to TRBD1. CDR1 is SGHVS, CDR2 FQNEAQ, per germline. This CDR3 has 15 amino acids. Losses at the gene ends were 6 bases for V and 3 bases for J; bases not matched to a gene: 4. CDR3 residues: CASRRQGADTGELFF. CDR3 in DNA: TGTGCCAGCAGGCGACAGGGGGCTGACACCGGGGAGCTGTTTTTT.

With regard to this clone: Other DNA sequences in the sample encode the same CDR3. The V gene is TRBV30, the J gene TRBJ1-5; tentatively, D is TRBD1 (6 bases). Germline V gives CDR1 GTSNPN, CDR2 SVGIG (reference sequence). Trimming shortened V by 0 bases and J by 1 base, and 10 bases separated the two germline ends. CDR3 size: 15 residues. The CDR3 here is CAWSVRGSSNQPQHF. The CDR3 DNA is TGTGCCTGGAGTGTAAGGGGGTCAAGCAATCAGCCCCAGCATTTT.

The V and J genes are TRBV7-9 and TRBJ2-5; TRBD1 matches 7 bases. The germline CDR1 and CDR2 sequences are SEHNR and FQNEAQ (reference sequence). The CDR3 spans 15 residues. V shed 5 bases, J shed 4 bases, and the junction held 10 bases outside the gene matches. The CDR3 protein is CASSRNTGVPETQYF. For the CDR3, the DNA is TGTGCCAGCAGCCGAAATACAGGGGTCCCAGAGACCCAGTACTTC.

CDR3 sequence: CASSFSGVGEQYF. For the CDR3, the DNA is TGTGCCAGCAGCTTCTCAGGGGTGGGCGAGCAGTACTTC. This sequence joins TRBV12-3 or TRBV12-4 and TRBJ2-7, with D tentatively TRBD1 (6 bases). V gave up 6 bases and J gave up 6 bases, with 15 bases separating them. The CDR3 covers 13 residues.

V is TRBV19 and J is TRBJ2-7, with 13 positions matching TRBD2. The length of the CDR3 is 16 residues. Looked up from germline, CDR1 is LNHDA and CDR2 is SQIVND (reference sequence). V was clipped by 1 base and J by 4 bases; unmatched bases: 4. The CDR3 nucleotides are TGTGCCAGTAGTATAGTGGGGACTAGCGGGATGTACGAGCAGTACTTC. This codes for CASSIVGTSGMYEQYF.

This clone was detected only a few times. In nucleotides, the CDR3 is TGTGCCTGGAGTCCCACGACAGGGGCTGAAACTGAAGCTTTCTTT. This sequence encodes CAWSPTTGAETEAFF. The V gene is TRBV30, the J gene TRBJ1-1, with 8 bases identical to TRBD1. V gave up 2 bases and J gave up 5 bases; unmatched junction bases: 10. Germline-derived CDR1 and CDR2 are GTSNPN and SVGIG (reference sequence). The CDR3 is 15 amino acids.

The chain employs TRBV6-2 or TRBV6-3 and TRBJ2-5, with D perhaps matching TRBD1 (5 bases). Trimming removed 0 bases at V and 1 base at J, with 12 bases between. The CDR3 loop spans 16 amino acids. CDR1 is MNHEY, CDR2 SVGEGT, per germline. This chain's CDR3 is CASSYSQGQGQETQYF. DNA of the CDR3: TGTGCCAGCAGTTACTCTCAGGGTCAAGGCCAAGAGACCCAGTACTTC.

This chain joins TRBV7-2 and TRBJ2-1, with D unresolved. Germline V gene data show CDR1 as SGHTA and CDR2 as FQGNSA. Trimming removed 4 bases from V and 6 bases from J, with 7 bases in between. The CDR3 extends over 12 amino acids. The DNA for the CDR3 is TGTGCCAGCAGCTGGCTCTTCAATGAGCAGTTCTTC. Encoded protein: CASSWLFNEQFF. Complete variable domain (other parts from reference TRBV7-2 and TRBJ2-1): GAGVSQSPSNKVTEKGKDVELRCDPISGHTALYWYRQSLGQGLEFLIYFQGNSAPDKSGLPSDRFSAERTGGSVSTLTIQRTQQEDSAVYLCASSWLFNEQFFGPGTRLTVL.

The CDR3 spells CASTQANYGYTF. CDR3 bases: TGTGCCAGTACCCAGGCTAACTATGGCTACACCTTC. The V gene is TRBV19, the J gene TRBJ1-2; D is unresolved. Germline V lookup: CDR1 LNHDA, CDR2 SQIVND (reference sequence). The V and J ends lost 7 bases and 0 bases respectively, with 6 bases between them. This CDR3 has 12 amino acids.

The chain couples TRBV11-2 to TRBJ1-1, with 7 nucleotides matching TRBD1. Germline loops: CDR1 SGHAT, CDR2 FQNNGV. The J segment lost 0 bases and the V segment lost 3 bases, leaving 7 bases of the junction unmatched. The CDR3 loop spans 16 amino acids. CDR3: CASSFFAGQMNTEAFF. DNA of the CDR3: TGTGCCAGCAGCTTTTTTGCGGGACAGATGAACACTGAAGCTTTCTTT. Full variable domain (missing parts from reference TRBV11-2 and TRBJ1-1): EAGVAQSPRYKIIEKRQSVAFWCNPISGHATLYWYQQILGQGPKLLIQFQNNGVVDDSQLPKDRFSAERLKGVDSTLKIQPAKLEDSAVYLCASSFFAGQMNTEAFFGQGTRLTVV.

The chain is built from TRBV6-1 and TRBJ2-3, with D perhaps matching TRBD2 (6 bases). Germline V CDR1 and CDR2: MNHNS, SASEGT. V shed 0 bases and J shed 5 bases, with 12 bases lying between them. The CDR3 is made up of 15 amino acids. CDR3 protein: CASSEAIGRGDTQYF. CDR3 sequence (DNA): TGTGCCAGCAGTGAAGCAATCGGGAGAGGAGATACGCAGTATTTT.

The J gene is TRBJ1-3, the V gene TRBV6-2 or TRBV6-3, with D uncertain. The CDR3 is 13 residues long. V lost 5 bases and J 6 bases, leaving 11 bases between the germline ends. CDR1 is MNHEY, CDR2 SVGEGT, per germline. As DNA, the CDR3 is TGTGCCAGCAGTGAGACATTCGAAAACACCATATATTTT. This sequence encodes CASSETFENTIYF.

The chain is built from TRBV12-3 or TRBV12-4 and TRBJ2-5, with no clear D. Trimming cost V 3 bases and J 2 bases, with 4 bases left between them. The CDR3 contains 12 residues. As DNA, the CDR3 is TGTGCCAGCAGTTTCCCTCAAGAGACCCAGTACTTC. Residues: CASSFPQETQYF.